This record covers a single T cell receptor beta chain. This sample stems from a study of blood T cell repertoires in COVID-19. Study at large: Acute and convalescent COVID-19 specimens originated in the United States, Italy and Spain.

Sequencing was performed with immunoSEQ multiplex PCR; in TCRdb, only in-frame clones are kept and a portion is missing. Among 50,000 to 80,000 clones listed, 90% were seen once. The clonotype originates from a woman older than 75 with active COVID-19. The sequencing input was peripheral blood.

The DNA of the CDR3 is TGTGCCAGCAGTGAAGGACAGGGCCTCGCTGGCTACACCTTC. It is translated as CASSEGQGLAGYTF. This rearrangement joins TRBV2 to TRBJ1-2, with 7 bases fitting TRBD1. There are 14 residues in the CDR3. Germline V gene data show CDR1 as SNHLY and CDR2 as FYNNEI. V lost 1 base, J lost 7 bases, and 6 bases stayed unmatched.